These 17 T cell receptor beta chains were all obtained from the same sample, sequenced in a study of T cell responses to AZD1222 COVID-19 vaccine. Clones were read by immunoSEQ multiplex PCR, and TCRdb kept only the in-frame ones, dropping some. The sample lists roughly 100,000 clones; roughly 80% were seen once. The sequencing used peripheral blood, collected on day 0 of AZD1222 vaccination. The receptors here all came from an adult in good health.

Only a few counts were recorded for this clone. The rearrangement uses TRBV19 and TRBJ2-1; a possible D gene is TRBD1 (5 bases). This CDR3 is built from 15 residues. The V end was cut by 5 bases, the J end by 2 bases, with 13 bases between. The germline V gene encodes CDR1 LNHDA and CDR2 SQIVND (reference sequence). CDR3 nucleotide sequence: TGTGCCAGTAGTGCTACAGGAGTTCCCTACAATGAGCAGTTCTTC. Protein sequence: CASSATGVPYNEQFF.

The chain has TRBV3-1 (or the pseudogene TRBV3-2) and TRBJ1-2; 7 nucleotides match TRBD1. The CDR3 runs 14 residues. The germline CDR1 and CDR2 sequences are LGHDT and YNNKEL (reference sequence). J was trimmed by 8 bases and V by 5 bases; bases with no gene match: 11. The CDR3 DNA reads as TGTGCCAGCAGCGCCCGGGACAGACTAGAAGGCTACACCTTC. Translating gives CASSARDRLEGYTF.

The chain has TRBV4-1 and TRBJ1-1; 7 nucleotides agree with TRBD1. The length of the CDR3 is 17 residues. The germline CDR1 and CDR2 sequences are MGHRA and YSYEKL. With V trimmed by 0 bases and J by 0 bases, 7 bases remained unmatched. The CDR3 loop reads CASSQETGPWLNTEAFF. In DNA, the CDR3 is TGCGCCAGCAGCCAAGAGACAGGGCCATGGTTGAACACTGAAGCTTTCTTT.

The V call is TRBV10-3, the J call TRBJ1-1; TRBD1 agrees at 7 bases. The ends lost 6 bases at V and 3 bases at J; junction bases unmatched: 4. Germline V CDR1 and CDR2: ENHRY, SYGVKD. This CDR3 has 13 residues. The CDR3 DNA reads as TGTGCCATCAGCGGTGACAGGGACACTGAAGCTTTCTTT. It is translated as CAISGDRDTEAFF.

V gene TRBV10-1 combines with J gene TRBJ2-1; D is unresolved. This CDR3 is built from 16 residues. Germline V gene sequence: CDR1 WNHNN, CDR2 SYGVQD (reference sequence). V dropped 0 bases and J dropped 8 bases, with 17 bases sitting between them. CDR3 region: CASSESLTRVRDEQFF. The DNA for the CDR3 is TGCGCCAGCAGTGAGTCTTTGACCCGGGTTAGGGATGAGCAGTTCTTC.

This sequence joins TRBV6-1 and TRBJ1-5; tentatively, D is TRBD1 (6 bases). Germline V gene sequence: CDR1 MNHNS, CDR2 SASEGT. V lost 2 bases to trimming and J lost 2 bases, with 13 bases between them. The length of the CDR3 is 16 residues. CDR3 protein: CASSESGARGNQPQHF. DNA for the CDR3: TGTGCCAGCAGTGAATCAGGGGCACGGGGCAATCAGCCCCAGCATTTT.

This clone has more than one count but fewer than ten. The chain carries TRBV6-5 and TRBJ1-4; a possible D gene is TRBD1 (5 bases). V was cut by 8 bases and J by 10 bases, with 20 bases left in between. CDR1 and CDR2 (germline): MNHEY, SVGAGI. The length of the CDR3 is 14 residues. Here the CDR3 reads CASSGSGSDRKLFF. CDR3 coding DNA: TGTGCCAGCTCCGGGTCAGGGTCTGATAGAAAACTGTTTTTT.

The chain has TRBV10-3 and TRBJ1-1; D ambiguous. Trimming took off 2 bases at V and 0 bases at J, with 1 base between the two ends. CDR3 length: 12 amino acids. Looked up from germline, CDR1 is ENHRY and CDR2 is SYGVKD. CDR3 nucleotides: TGTGCCATCAGTGAGGTGAACACTGAAGCTTTCTTT. It encodes CAISEVNTEAFF.

The chain recombines TRBV5-4 with TRBJ1-1; 11 nucleotides match TRBD1. From germline, CDR1 is SGHNT and CDR2 YYREEE (reference sequence). The length of the CDR3 is 16 residues. The trim removed 0 bases at V and 9 bases at J, leaving 10 bases unmatched. Written as DNA, the CDR3 is TGTGCCAGCAGCTTGGGGACAGGGGGCCTACTTCAGAAAGCTTTCTTT. It encodes CASSLGTGGLLQKAFF.

The chain uses TRBV7-9 and TRBJ1-2; 9 bases are shared with TRBD1. The CDR3 is 17 amino acids. The germline CDR1 and CDR2 sequences are SEHNR and FQNEAQ (reference sequence). The trim removed 5 bases at V and 2 bases at J, leaving 12 bases unmatched. The CDR3: CASSDMGNRGRNYGYTF. CDR3 DNA: TGTGCCAGCAGCGATATGGGGAACAGGGGGCGAAACTATGGCTACACCTTC.

The rearrangement uses TRBV4-2 and TRBJ1-3; tentatively, D is TRBD1 (5 bases). The CDR3 consists of 14 residues. Germline V gene data show CDR1 as LGHNA and CDR2 as YNFKEQ. V was pared by 3 bases and J by 1 base, with 7 bases between. CDR3 bases: TGTGCCAGCAGCCAGGAGGGGTCTGGAAACACCATATATTTT. It is translated as CASSQEGSGNTIYF.

CDR3 DNA: TGTGCCAGCAGTGAAAACAGAGGGACAGGGGCAAAAGAGACCCAGTACTTC. It codes for CASSENRGTGAKETQYF. The rearrangement links TRBV2 to TRBJ2-5; 10 bases agree with TRBD1. V shed 2 bases and J 3 bases; nucleotides not matched to a gene: 9. The CDR3 runs to 17 residues. The germline gives CDR1 SNHLY, CDR2 FYNNEI.

This clone was counted only a few times. V and J are TRBV4-3 and TRBJ1-3; D gene unclear. This CDR3 is 16 amino acids long. Germline values: CDR1 LGHNA, CDR2 YSLEER. V lost 0 bases, J lost 1 base, and 10 bases lay in between. The chain's CDR3 is CASSQDFRGSGNTIYF. CDR3 coding DNA: TGCGCCAGCAGCCAAGATTTTCGGGGTTCTGGAAACACCATATATTTT.

V gene TRBV19 combines with J gene TRBJ1-2; D unclear. V was shortened by 7 bases and J by 0 bases, with 9 bases between the two germline ends. Germline assignment: CDR1 LNHDA and CDR2 SQIVND (reference sequence). This CDR3 region has 13 residues. The CDR3 nucleotides read TGTGCCAGTAATACCTTGGCTAACTATGGCTACACCTTC. It codes for CASNTLANYGYTF.

The chain uses TRBV6-5 and TRBJ1-3; possible D gene TRBD1, 6 bases. CDR3 length equals 15 residues. CDR1 is MNHEY, CDR2 SVGAGI, per germline. V was cut by 6 bases and J by 0 bases, with 12 bases left in between. CDR3: CASRRRTVSGNTIYF. The CDR3 coding sequence is TGTGCCAGCAGACGACGGACAGTCTCTGGAAACACCATATATTTT.

The chain combines TRBV6-2 or TRBV6-3 with TRBJ2-7; D remains ambiguous. V shed 5 bases and J shed 3 bases, with 5 bases lying between them. The CDR3 has 11 residues. Germline loops: CDR1 MNHEY, CDR2 SVGEGT. As DNA, the CDR3 is TGTGCCAGCAGTACATACTACGAGCAGTACTTC. It specifies CASSTYYEQYF.

To note about this clone: Sequence at one end of the junction differs from germline and may be a read error. The genes are TRBV14 and TRBJ1-2, with D hard to call. Looked up from germline, CDR1 is SGHDN and CDR2 is FVKESK. The CDR3 totals 12 residues. The CDR3 DNA sequence: TGTGCCAGCAGTCAAGCTAACTATGGCTACACCTTC. Protein sequence: CASSQANYGYTF.